The text below deals with one TCR beta chain. The source of the sample is a study of blood T cell repertoires in COVID-19. Authors' analysis steps: Cell counts per sample came from amplifying reference gene primers. The repertoire was sequenced with immunoSEQ multiplex PCR; TCRdb's copy has only in-frame clones and lacks some. V, J and clone size were drawn from that table, and D and trimming were deduced from the DNA. The sample lists about 52,000 clones, approximately 84% occurring once. Trimming took 3 bases from V and 6 from J, leaving 9 bases between them. This CDR3 spans 13 amino acids. Germline V CDR1 and CDR2: SGHTA, FQGNSA.

The sequencing input was peripheral blood. This sequence originates from a human donor with active COVID-19. The donor label of this sample is uncertain. The V call is TRBV7-2, the J call TRBJ1-3; tentative D call: TRBD1 (6 bases). CDR3 coding DNA: TGTGCCAGCAGCTTGCAGGGGACAAACACCATATATTTT. It is translated as CASSLQGTNTIYF.